Below, one T cell receptor (beta chain) is given with its context. This sample was included in a study of cytomegalovirus exposure and HLA in healthy donors. Primers: 60 Vbeta forward and 13 Jbeta reverse. Libraries were prepared by immunoSEQ multiplex PCR; TCRdb keeps only in-frame clonotypes and omits some of them. The data contain some 110,000 clones, 65% to 75% of them singletons. V was clipped by 6 bases and J by 8 bases, with 17 bases between them. The CDR3 loop spans 15 amino acids. The germline V gene has CDR1 KGHSY and CDR2 FQNENV. The chain joins TRBV16 to TRBJ1-6, with a possible D match to TRBD1 (6 bases). The sequencing sample was made of PBMCs. This clonotype was obtained from a woman aged 50 to 60 in good health and CMV-seropositive. The CDR3, as DNA: TGTGCCAGCAGTCGGACGACAGGAGGATATTCACCCCTCCACTTT. Residues: CASSRTTGGYSPLHF.